The rows below give T cell receptor beta chains drawn from one sample of a study of T-cell reconstitution after alpha-beta-depleted transplantation in children. One entry per CDR3 protein results from TCRdb running MiXCR on the PCR reads. The sample consists of more than 400,000 distinct CDR3 sequences, roughly an eighth of them appearing once. The sequencing used PBMCs, mostly from graft donor cells, collected 180 days after TCRalphabeta/CD19-depleted stem cell transplant. The receptors shown here come from a female patient aged 2 to 10 who had a stem cell transplant for aplastic anemia, so the T cells may come from the graft donor. CDR3s leave out the opening cysteine and the closing phenylalanine or tryptophan. A D gene is named only where the DNA matches it firmly. Some rows mark clone size as missing; the rest say once, few, many or name a class of expanded clone.

abundance: -; v_gene: TRBV28; j_gene: TRBJ2-1; d_gene: -; CDR3aa: ASSSSTEQF
abundance: once; v_gene: TRBV5-5; j_gene: TRBJ2-7; d_gene: -; CDR3aa: ASSLNQGTLTFSHEQY
abundance: few; v_gene: TRBV24-1; j_gene: TRBJ1-5; d_gene: -; CDR3aa: ATYQLDSCNQPQH
abundance: many; v_gene: TRBV5-1; j_gene: TRBJ1-4; d_gene: -; CDR3aa: ASSLAGVNEKLF
abundance: once; v_gene: TRBV7-2; j_gene: TRBJ2-3; d_gene: TRBD2; CDR3aa: ASSLLAGPPTDTQY
abundance: few; v_gene: TRBV20-1; j_gene: TRBJ1-5; d_gene: -; CDR3aa: SARDGGKREPQH
abundance: few; v_gene: TRBV10-3; j_gene: TRBJ1-2; d_gene: -; CDR3aa: AISGTTGYGYT
abundance: few; v_gene: TRBV28; j_gene: TRBJ1-1; d_gene: -; CDR3aa: ASSSGWANTEAF
abundance: -; v_gene: TRBV30; j_gene: TRBJ2-3; d_gene: TRBD1; CDR3aa: AWKRRDRGSDTQY
abundance: many; v_gene: TRBV6-2/TRBV6-3; j_gene: TRBJ2-1; d_gene: TRBD2; CDR3aa: ASSPLRTSWNNEQF
abundance: -; v_gene: TRBV20-1; j_gene: TRBJ2-1; d_gene: TRBD2; CDR3aa: SAYASSGSSYNEQF
abundance: -; v_gene: TRBV14; j_gene: TRBJ2-3; d_gene: -; CDR3aa: ASSQGQRLSTDTQY
abundance: -; v_gene: TRBV2; j_gene: TRBJ2-7; d_gene: TRBD1; CDR3aa: ASRAQGASPYEQY
abundance: few; v_gene: TRBV6-2/TRBV6-3; j_gene: TRBJ1-5; d_gene: -; CDR3aa: ASSYSRPGTGTFNSNQPQH
abundance: few; v_gene: TRBV12-3/TRBV12-4; j_gene: TRBJ2-5; d_gene: -; CDR3aa: ASRPSGGETQY
abundance: -; v_gene: TRBV7-9; j_gene: TRBJ2-5; d_gene: TRBD2; CDR3aa: ASIRGGGGRSETQY
abundance: -; v_gene: TRBV29-1; j_gene: TRBJ2-3; d_gene: -; CDR3aa: SAPGTVSTDTQY
abundance: -; v_gene: TRBV18; j_gene: TRBJ2-7; d_gene: -; CDR3aa: ASSSSGGVEQY
abundance: -; v_gene: TRBV28; j_gene: TRBJ1-5; d_gene: TRBD1; CDR3aa: ASSPGTGSTHQPQH
abundance: few; v_gene: TRBV16; j_gene: TRBJ1-2; d_gene: -; CDR3aa: ASSQLSVPTNYGYT
abundance: -; v_gene: TRBV18; j_gene: TRBJ2-3; d_gene: -; CDR3aa: ASSIRDSTDTQY
abundance: few; v_gene: TRBV7-8; j_gene: TRBJ1-2; d_gene: -; CDR3aa: ASTERSGSYGYT
abundance: -; v_gene: TRBV5-1; j_gene: TRBJ2-4; d_gene: TRBD1; CDR3aa: ASSRQGNLAKNIQY
abundance: few; v_gene: TRBV9; j_gene: TRBJ2-1; d_gene: TRBD1; CDR3aa: ASSLDRAPGDEQF
abundance: many; v_gene: TRBV20-1; j_gene: TRBJ2-7; d_gene: -; CDR3aa: SASTRLWGPYEQY
abundance: few; v_gene: TRBV14; j_gene: TRBJ2-2; d_gene: -; CDR3aa: ASSPLAGFTGELF